The next 28 T cell receptor beta chains were all read from a single sample in a study of response to subunit inactivated influenza vaccine. Via MiXCR, TCRdb re-called the RT-PCR reads, giving one row per CDR3 protein. The sample records about 700,000 distinct CDR3 sequences, roughly 14% being singletons. Here the sequenced sample was PBMCs from blood, taken 14 to 15 days before vaccination. These receptors were taken from a man in his fifties or sixties who received an inactivated influenza vaccine.

This clonotype was found many times. The V call is TRBV7-8, the J call TRBJ2-2; D gene ambiguous. The V end lost 5 bases, the J end lost 3 bases, and 1 base lay between the germline ends. The CDR3 loop spans 11 amino acids. From germline, CDR1 is SGHVS and CDR2 FQNEAQ. This chain's CDR3 is CASSDTGELFF. Here the CDR3 DNA reads TGTGCCAGCAGCGACACCGGGGAGCTGTTTTTT.

This clonotype was seen more than once but under ten times. The J gene is TRBJ2-7, the V gene TRBV4-3, with D perhaps given as TRBD1 or TRBD2 (5 bases each). V was cut by 1 base and J by 4 bases, with 11 bases left in between. In germline, CDR1 is LGHNA, CDR2 YSLEER. The CDR3 is 14 residues long. The CDR3 region is CASSQGGYGYEQYF. Here the CDR3 DNA reads TGCGCCAGCAGCCAAGGGGGGTATGGGTACGAGCAGTACTTC.

To note about this clonotype: One end of the junction varies from germline; a read error may be responsible. The chain uses TRBV29-1 and TRBJ2-1; 7 bases agree with TRBD1. Germline V gene lookup returns CDR1 SQVTM and CDR2 ANQGSEA. The CDR3 totals 16 residues. The CDR3 coding sequence is TGCAGCGTCGAAGCCGGGACAGCCTTTGGTTACAATGAGCAGTTCTTC. It encodes CSVEAGTAFGYNEQFF.

This clonotype was seen a handful of times. CDR3 amino acids: CASSQGQGSGELFF. The DNA of the CDR3 is TGCGCCAGCAGCCAAGGACAGGGGTCCGGGGAGCTGTTTTTT. The rearrangement links TRBV4-3 to TRBJ2-2; 8 nucleotides line up with TRBD1. Germline CDR1 reads LGHNA; CDR2 reads YSLEER. The CDR3 length is 14 residues. The J segment lost 6 bases and the V segment lost 1 base, leaving 1 base of the junction unmatched.

This clonotype has only a few counts. This chain joins TRBV27 and TRBJ2-1; the match to TRBD2 covers 11 bases. Germline V gene sequence: CDR1 MNHEY, CDR2 SMNVEV (reference sequence). Trimming at V came to 5 bases and at J to 5 bases, leaving 8 bases not matched to a gene. This CDR3 has 16 residues. DNA of the CDR3: TGTGCCAGCAGTCGGCTAGCGGGAGGATTTCACAATGAGCAGTTCTTC. Encoded protein: CASSRLAGGFHNEQFF.

This clonotype was found a few times. The V gene is TRBV11-1, the J gene TRBJ2-2; 9 bases map to TRBD2. This CDR3 contains 16 residues. Germline V gives CDR1 SGHAT, CDR2 FQDESV (reference sequence). J gave up 5 bases and V 1 base, and 5 bases lay outside the gene matches. In nucleotides, the CDR3 is TGTGCCAGCAGCTTAGGAGCTAGCGGGATGACCGGGGAGCTGTTTTTT. It encodes CASSLGASGMTGELFF. Full variable domain (missing parts from reference TRBV11-1 and TRBJ2-2): EAEVAQSPRYKITEKSQAVAFWCDPISGHATLYWYRQILGQGPELLVQFQDESVVDDSQLPKDRFSAERLKGVDSTLKIQPAELGDSAMYLCASSLGASGMTGELFFGEGSRLTVL.

The gene calls are TRBV20-1 and TRBJ2-5, with TRBD2 as a possible D gene (7 bases). Germline V gene sequence: CDR1 DFQATT, CDR2 SNEGSKA (reference sequence). Trimming removed 4 bases at V and 5 bases at J, with 14 bases between. The CDR3 runs 13 residues. The CDR3 coding sequence is TGCAGTGCTACGAAGGGGGGGCCGGAGACCCAGTACTTC. Translation gives CSATKGGPETQYF.

The rearrangement joins TRBV30 to TRBJ1-5, with unresolved D. The CDR3 has 13 residues. V was trimmed by 2 bases and J by 6 bases, leaving 11 bases between them. Per the germline V gene, CDR1 is GTSNPN and CDR2 is SVGIG (reference sequence). This CDR3 is CAWSSGPIQPQHF. DNA of the CDR3: TGTGCCTGGAGTTCGGGCCCGATTCAGCCCCAGCATTTT.

This clonotype was found many times. J is TRBJ2-2 and V is TRBV10-3; 7 positions agree with TRBD2. CDR1 ENHRY and CDR2 SYGVKD come from the germline V gene. Trimming removed 8 bases from V and 0 bases from J; junction bases left unmatched: 3. CDR3 size: 14 residues. The DNA for the CDR3 is TGTGCCATCGGCCTAGCGGCGAACACCGGGGAGCTGTTTTTT. Translated, it gives CAIGLAANTGELFF.

This chain connects TRBV2 to TRBJ2-7; either TRBD1 or TRBD2 may fit D (6 bases each). The V gene's germline CDR1 is SNHLY and CDR2 FYNNEI. V lost 6 bases to trimming and J lost 3 bases, with 18 bases between them. The CDR3 contains 15 residues. The CDR3 here is CASRISSGGGYEQYF. The CDR3 region has the DNA TGTGCCAGCAGGATATCAAGCGGAGGGGGCTACGAGCAGTACTTC.

This clonotype has a count of ten or more. This chain connects TRBV20-1 to TRBJ1-5; D is unclear. V was shortened by 0 bases and J by 0 bases, with 9 bases between the two germline ends. Germline assignment: CDR1 DFQATT and CDR2 SNEGSKA (reference sequence). The CDR3 is 15 amino acids. CDR3 nucleotide sequence: TGCAGTGCTAGAGATATGAGCCATAGCAATCAGCCCCAGCATTTT. This translates into CSARDMSHSNQPQHF.

This clonotype was seen more than once but under ten times. The rearrangement links TRBV28 to TRBJ2-7; possible D gene TRBD1, 6 bases. Trimming shortened V by 1 base and J by 3 bases, and 10 bases separated the two germline ends. This CDR3 is 14 amino acids long. The V gene's germline CDR1 is MDHEN and CDR2 SYDVKM. The CDR3 sequence is CASSLSGQSYEQYF. For the CDR3, the DNA is TGTGCCAGCAGTTTATCTGGACAGAGCTACGAGCAGTACTTC.

This clonotype was counted between two and nine times. The chain is built from TRBV27 and TRBJ2-2, with 7 bases matching TRBD2. CDR1 and CDR2 from the germline V gene are MNHEY and SMNVEV (reference sequence). Trimming removed 0 bases from V and 6 bases from J; junction bases left unmatched: 1. CDR3 size: 14 residues. The CDR3 DNA follows: TGTGCCAGCAGTTTATCGACTAGCCCCGGGGAGCTGTTTTTT. Its protein is CASSLSTSPGELFF.

This clonotype turned up a few times. This chain connects TRBV20-1 to TRBJ1-5, with a weak D call TRBD1 (5 bases). The V and J ends lost 4 bases and 11 bases respectively, with 15 bases between them. This CDR3 has 12 residues. Germline CDR1 DFQATT, CDR2 SNEGSKA (reference sequence). CDR3 DNA: TGCAGTGCTATCGGGACCGTCTCAGCCCAGCATTTT. This gives the protein CSAIGTVSAQHF.

In DNA, the CDR3 is TGTGCCAGCAGCCTGTCTCGGACGGATTATGGCTACACCTTC. This gives the protein CASSLSRTDYGYTF. The chain combines TRBV6-1 with TRBJ1-2; D ambiguous. Germline V gene sequence: CDR1 MNHNS, CDR2 SASEGT. The CDR3 sequence is 14 residues long. V lost 6 bases and J 5 bases, leaving 16 bases between the germline ends.

This clonotype was seen a few times. The genes are TRBV7-6 and TRBJ2-2; D gene unclear. The germline V and J ends were trimmed by 5 bases and 6 bases, with 7 bases remaining between them. Germline V gene sequence: CDR1 SGHVS, CDR2 FNYEAQ. The CDR3 length is 12 residues. CDR3: CASSDAAGELFF. CDR3 nucleotides: TGTGCCAGCAGCGACGCTGCCGGGGAGCTGTTTTTT.

This sequence joins TRBV20-1 and TRBJ2-3; 8 bases align to TRBD2. Losses at the gene ends were 6 bases for V and 5 bases for J; bases not matched to a gene: 13. CDR3 length: 15 amino acids. Germline CDR1 and CDR2: DFQATT and SNEGSKA (reference sequence). CDR3 residues: CSAEDREGNKDTQYF. CDR3 nucleotide sequence: TGCAGTGCGGAGGACCGGGAGGGCAACAAAGATACGCAGTATTTT.

This clonotype was observed a few times. This chain connects TRBV5-1 to TRBJ2-7; TRBD1 is a possible D gene (6 bases). V lost 4 bases to trimming and J lost 5 bases, with 16 bases between them. Per the germline V gene, CDR1 is SGHRS and CDR2 is YFSETQ. The CDR3 extends over 14 amino acids. The DNA for the CDR3 is TGCGCCAGCAGCCCCGGACAGAGGGCCCACGAGCAGTACTTC. As protein: CASSPGQRAHEQYF. The full variable domain, in which reference TRBV5-1 and TRBJ2-7 provide the parts outside the CDR3, is KAGVTQTPRYLIKTRGQQVTLSCSPISGHRSVSWYQQTPGQGLQFLFEYFSETQRNKGNFPGRFSGRQFSNSRSEMNVSTLELGDSALYLCASSPGQRAHEQYFGPGTRLTVT.

This clonotype was detected only a few times. DNA for the CDR3: TGTGCCAGCAGCCCAGCCAGACTAACAGGAGGAGAGCAGTACTTC. Its protein product is CASSPARLTGGEQYF. The rearrangement uses TRBV2 and TRBJ2-7; the D gene could be TRBD1 or TRBD2 (5 bases each). Trimming removed 6 bases at V and 7 bases at J, with 22 bases between. This CDR3 region has 15 residues. Per germline, CDR1 SNHLY and CDR2 FYNNEI. The full variable domain, its missing parts supplied by reference TRBV2 and TRBJ2-7, is EPEVTQTPSHQVTQMGQEVILRCVPISNHLYFYWYRQILGQKVEFLVSFYNNEISEKSEIFDDQFSVERPDGSNFTLKIRSTKLEDSAMYFCASSPARLTGGEQYFGPGTRLTVT.

This clonotype was counted at least ten times. This rearrangement joins TRBV5-1 to TRBJ2-7; weak D call: TRBD2 (5 bases). Germline V lookup: CDR1 SGHRS, CDR2 YFSETQ. Trimming shortened V by 2 bases and J by 4 bases, and 13 bases separated the two germline ends. This CDR3 has 14 amino acids. This CDR3 is CASSFDYPAYEQYF. CDR3 nucleotides: TGCGCCAGCAGCTTCGACTATCCCGCGTACGAGCAGTACTTC.

As DNA, the CDR3 is TGCGCCAGCAGCTTGGTAGGAGGCTGGGGGAGAGGGCCCTACAATGAGCAGTTCTTC. Translated, it gives CASSLVGGWGRGPYNEQFF. The V call is TRBV5-1, the J call TRBJ2-1; D may correspond to TRBD1 or TRBD2 (5 bases each). This CDR3 has 19 amino acids. V was clipped by 0 bases and J by 2 bases, with 21 bases between them. Germline loops: CDR1 SGHRS, CDR2 YFSETQ.

The chain links TRBV20-1 to TRBJ2-7; D might be TRBD2 (6 bases). This CDR3 has 14 residues. The V gene's germline CDR1 is DFQATT and CDR2 SNEGSKA (reference sequence). Trimming left V 6 bases short and J 5 bases short, with 20 bases between. The CDR3 sequence is CSAPLALKRHEQYF. CDR3 DNA: TGCAGTGCGCCACTAGCCCTAAAACGGCACGAGCAGTACTTC.

V usage is TRBV5-1 and J usage is TRBJ2-1; 14 bases line up with TRBD2. CDR1 is SGHRS and CDR2 is YFSETQ in the germline V gene. The J segment lost 9 bases and the V segment lost 4 bases, leaving 6 bases of the junction unmatched. The CDR3 runs 15 residues. This chain's CDR3 is CASSPLTSGGGEQFF. DNA for the CDR3: TGCGCCAGCAGCCCGCTGACTAGCGGGGGGGGTGAGCAGTTCTTC.

The V and J genes are TRBV3-1 and TRBJ2-2; no clear D gene. The CDR3 is made up of 11 amino acids. Trimming removed 2 bases from V and 10 bases from J, with 5 bases in between. From germline, CDR1 is LGHDT and CDR2 YNNKEL (reference sequence). The DNA for the CDR3 is TGTGCCAGCAGCCAATTTGCGGAGCTGTTTTTT. It is translated as CASSQFAELFF.

This clonotype was detected a few times. The V call is TRBV15, the J call TRBJ2-5, with D uncertain. The CDR3 consists of 15 residues. Trimming took 0 bases from V and 3 from J, leaving 11 bases between them. Germline loops: CDR1 LNHNV, CDR2 YYDKDF (reference sequence). CDR3 coding DNA: TGTGCCACCAGCAGAGACGGCTTAGCAAAAGAGACCCAGTACTTC. Encoded protein: CATSRDGLAKETQYF.

The chain recombines TRBV12-3 or TRBV12-4 with TRBJ2-5; 7 bases align to TRBD1. V was clipped by 5 bases and J by 3 bases; unmatched bases: 6. This CDR3 spans 14 amino acids. The CDR3 here is CASSETGLEETQYF. The CDR3 DNA sequence: TGTGCCAGCAGTGAGACAGGGCTAGAAGAGACCCAGTACTTC.

This rearrangement joins TRBV12-3 or TRBV12-4 to TRBJ2-4; D unresolved. Trimming cost V 3 bases and J 8 bases, with 5 bases left between them. This CDR3 comprises 11 residues. CDR3 region: CASSFKDIQYF. As DNA, the CDR3 is TGTGCCAGCAGTTTTAAGGACATTCAGTACTTC.

The rearrangement uses TRBV29-1 and TRBJ2-7, with D possibly matching TRBD1 (5 bases). CDR1 is SQVTM, CDR2 ANQGSEA, per germline. This CDR3 has 12 residues. V was trimmed by 5 bases and J by 1 base, leaving 9 bases between them. CDR3 DNA sequence: TGCAGCGTTCTGGACATATCCTACGAGCAGTACTTC. Its protein is CSVLDISYEQYF.